The clone carrying this T cell receptor beta chain was found a few times. Antigen specificity is unknown. These data are taken from a study of CD4+ T cells in melanoma. Per germline, CDR1 MNHEY and CDR2 SVGAGI. This CDR3 has 15 amino acids. V lost 0 bases, J lost 5 bases, and 14 bases lay in between. Generated by immunoSEQ multiplex PCR, the TCRdb table keeps only in-frame clones and is missing some. The repertoire holds over 9,000 clones, with 60% to 75% as singletons. General study findings and limits: Neoantigen-specific CD4+ T cells in melanoma reportedly had diverse differentiation states. A reported correlation linked neoantigen-specific CD4+ T cells to CD8+, macrophage and B cell function.

The chain is built from TRBV6-5 and TRBJ2-7; D gene uncertain. This TCR derives from a human donor with melanoma. The sequencing input was cells from a culture (not recorded whether cultured in vitro). CDR3 nucleotides: TGTGCCAGCAGTTACTCCCACCCAGTCTATGACGAGCAGTACTTC. Translated, it gives CASSYSHPVYDEQYF.